This TCR beta chain was observed in a study of blood T cell repertoires in COVID-19 (dated by TCRdb to about 2020). Some background on the complete study: The collaborator samples originated in the United States, Italy and Spain and spanned the acute and convalescent phases of COVID-19. The prospective study material was composed of cDNA or gDNA derived from T cells, B-cell-depleted T cells, or PBMCs. Subjects who had been exposed to COVID-19, were actively infected with it, or had recovered from it provided the deeply sampled blood TCRbeta repertoires that made up the dataset. The repertoires were made available in a free public database intended to serve as a resource for research on the immune response to SARS-CoV-2. Samples were obtained from the ongoing ImmuneRACE study (first 160 participants) and from some 1,200 subjects provided by 6 global collaborators. Nearly every sample came with metadata listing a de-identified subject ID, COVID-19 status, age in years and sex. Where HLA class I and class II types were available, the types were taken from metadata supplied by the sample provider, not from assay-based typing.

A remark on this clone: Its antigen is unknown. The sample holds no much larger clone one base away, and base qualities are not on file.

In the prospective study, participants were roughly 18 to 89 years old, resided in 20 to 30 geographic areas of the United States, and were enrolled through a virtual design. In the prospective study, participants were assigned to cohorts based on the clinical history participants reported in a screening survey and a study questionnaire. Exposed participants were defined as having been in contact with someone with a PCR-confirmed or clinician-diagnosed COVID-19 case within 2 weeks of study entry. In the prospective study, whole blood, serum and a nasopharyngeal or oropharyngeal swab were collected from each participant by mobile phlebotomists. Additional blood draws and questionnaires over an approximately 2-month period could optionally be provided by prospective study participants. Before DNA extraction, prospective study blood samples were shipped either frozen or at room temperature. The immunoSEQ Assay, a bias-controlled multiplex PCR, was used to amplify TCRbeta CDR3 regions from genomic DNA. The authors processed their data as follows. Nucleated cell counts per sample were estimated from amplification of reference gene primers within the assay. To quantify the absolute abundance of each unique TCRbeta CDR3 rearrangement, sequence reads were collapsed and filtered. For each sample, productive Simpson clonality was calculated as the square root of Simpson's diversity index across productive rearrangements. Not all clones reach the TCRdb copy of this immuneACCESS table, which keeps in-frame sequences only. Checked studies attribute under half of the gap to unresolved V genes and leave the rest unexplained. D and trimming come from the DNA, and the V and J calls and clone size come from that table. This sample holds more than 350,000 clones; over 75% were observed only once. The ten biggest clones cover approximately 1.5% of the sample.

Spanning cysteine to phenylalanine, the CDR3 consists of 14 amino acids. The read is trimmed to its CDR3 DNA, 42 bases read in frame from base 1. The germline V gene (reference sequence) yields MNHEY for CDR1 and SMNVEV for CDR2. General study outcomes and caveats: The quantity of clinical and demographic metadata differed by source and by participant and was supplied without curation.

The chain uses TRBV27 and TRBJ2-7; TRBD2 aligns with 13 central bases. The sequenced sample consisted of PBMCs or T cells enriched from blood (not recorded which). This clonotype was obtained from a woman younger than 35 who had been exposed to COVID-19. The CDR3 region: CASKTSGGFYEQYF. The DNA is as follows: TGTGCATCAAAGACTAGCGGGGGGTTCTACGAGCAGTACTTC.